This T cell receptor (beta chain) stems from a study of cytomegalovirus exposure and HLA in healthy donors. The overall study: The approximately 610 first-cohort repertoires shared a platform with the roughly 120 validation repertoires, as reported in a later analysis.

Study results and caveats: While the bulk of TCR sequences proved rare, some public TCRs turned up in many donors.

The study drew the donors from its approximately 110-subject validation cohort, separate from the 666-subject first cohort. V was trimmed by 9 bases and J by 8 bases, leaving 13 bases between them. Germline loops: CDR1 MNHEY, CDR2 SMNVEV (reference sequence). The length of the CDR3 is 11 residues. To note about this clone: Its antigen is undetermined.

Libraries were prepared by immunoSEQ multiplex PCR; TCRdb keeps only in-frame clonotypes and omits some of them. The sample comprises 110,000 or so clones, approximately 86% of which are singletons, and about 3% rests with the top ten. The chain recombines TRBV27 with TRBJ1-2; no definite D call. The TCR originated in a woman under 30 in good health and CMV-seronegative. Sequencing was performed on PBMCs. The CDR3 sequence: CASYSLSGYTF. CDR3 in DNA: TGTGCCAGTTACAGTCTCAGCGGCTACACCTTC.